Presented here are 20 T cell receptor beta chains from one specimen sequenced in a study of shared clonotypes between healthy human individuals. Only in-frame clones appear in the TCRdb table, and some are missing; sequencing was by immunoSEQ multiplex PCR. The sample lists over 850,000 clones; about 80% were seen once. The sequencing sample was made of memory CD4+ T cells from PBMCs. Subset: CD45RA-negative fraction. The origin of the receptors is a man aged 18 to 29 in good health. Some clones in this sample may be carry-over from other donors' samples.

The chain recombines TRBV2 with TRBJ2-7; no clear D gene. CDR3 length: 11 amino acids. Trimming removed 8 bases from V and 3 bases from J, with 8 bases in between. Germline-derived CDR1 and CDR2 are SNHLY and FYNNEI. CDR3 region: CASRLSYEQYF. CDR3 nucleotides: TGTGCCAGCCGACTCAGCTACGAGCAGTACTTC.

This chain connects TRBV7-9 to TRBJ2-1; 8 bases map to TRBD2. V shed 2 bases, J shed 6 bases, and the junction held 6 bases outside the gene matches. The CDR3 has 15 amino acids. Germline-derived CDR1 and CDR2 are SEHNR and FQNEAQ (reference sequence). CDR3 sequence: CASSLQRERSNEQFF. Written as DNA, the CDR3 is TGTGCCAGCAGCTTACAGCGGGAGAGAAGCAATGAGCAGTTCTTC.

This clone was detected a few times. This chain links TRBV6-6 with TRBJ1-2; 7 positions match TRBD1. Germline V lookup: CDR1 MNHNY, CDR2 SVGAGI (reference sequence). The CDR3 contains 13 residues. With 6 bases clipped from V and 6 bases from J, the junction kept 7 bases outside the gene matches. Here the CDR3 DNA reads TGTGCCAGCAGGCACCGGGACAGCGATGGCTACACCTTC. This gives the protein CASRHRDSDGYTF.

J is TRBJ2-3 and V is TRBV7-3; TRBD2 matches at 7 bases. In germline, CDR1 is SGHTA, CDR2 FQGTGA. Trimming took 5 bases from V and 8 from J; bases not matched to a gene: 7. CDR3 length equals 13 residues. CDR3 DNA: TGTGCCAGCAGCACAGACCGACTAGCTACGCAGTATTTT. This encodes CASSTDRLATQYF.

This clone was counted a single time. V and J are TRBV9 and TRBJ2-2; TRBD2 aligns across 13 bases. The V segment lost 4 bases and the J segment 2 bases; nucleotides outside the gene matches: 5. The CDR3 contains 17 residues. Per the germline V gene, CDR1 is SGDLS and CDR2 is YYNGEE. For the CDR3, the DNA is TGTGCCAGCAGCCGGACTAGCGGGGGTATAAACACCGGGGAGCTGTTTTTT. This sequence encodes CASSRTSGGINTGELFF.

The chain recombines TRBV6-6 with TRBJ1-2, with 7 bases lining up with TRBD1. The CDR3 has 13 residues. The germline gives CDR1 MNHNY, CDR2 SVGAGI (reference sequence). Trimming at V came to 7 bases and at J to 4 bases, leaving 6 bases not matched to a gene. The CDR3 bases are TGTGCCAGCACGCGGGACAGCTTCTATGGCTACACCTTC. It yields the protein CASTRDSFYGYTF.

The genes are TRBV2 and TRBJ1-3; no clear D gene. Trimming left V 7 bases short and J 0 bases short, with 13 bases between. The CDR3 length is 15 residues. The germline CDR1 and CDR2 sequences are SNHLY and FYNNEI. The CDR3 here is CASTRDTISGNTIYF. The CDR3 region has the DNA TGTGCCAGCACCCGCGACACGATCTCTGGAAACACCATATATTTT.

The V gene is TRBV28, the J gene TRBJ2-3; no reliable D call. V lost 6 bases, J lost 1 base, and 11 bases lay in between. Germline CDR1 MDHEN, CDR2 SYDVKM. The CDR3 extends over 14 amino acids. The CDR3 nucleotides are TGTGCCAGCAGCGTTGGTTTAGGCACAGATACGCAGTATTTT. It translates to CASSVGLGTDTQYF.

The gene calls are TRBV9 and TRBJ2-5; 15 bases are shared with TRBD2. After removal of 7 bases from V and 7 bases from J, the junction contained 11 bases not matched to a gene. Germline V gives CDR1 SGDLS, CDR2 YYNGEE. The CDR3 length is 16 residues. For the CDR3, the DNA is TGTGCCAGCGCCCCTGATGGGACTAGCGGGAGGAGGACCCAGTACTTC. It encodes CASAPDGTSGRRTQYF.

A few counts support this clone. The chain combines TRBV5-1 with TRBJ2-1, with TRBD1 matching 7 bases. The CDR3 contains 14 residues. Germline V CDR1 and CDR2: SGHRS, YFSETQ. V lost 0 bases, J lost 9 bases, and 6 bases stayed unmatched. The CDR3 DNA follows: TGCGCCAGCAGCTTGGCAGGACAGGATAGTGAGCAGTTCTTC. Encoded protein: CASSLAGQDSEQFF.

The chain uses TRBV6-5 and TRBJ2-7, with unresolved D. This CDR3 spans 12 amino acids. V was clipped by 4 bases and J by 6 bases, with 10 bases between them. Germline V gives CDR1 MNHEY, CDR2 SVGAGI. The CDR3 DNA follows: TGTGCCAGCAGTTCCCAAATGGGCGAGCAGTACTTC. Protein product: CASSSQMGEQYF.

About this clone itself: This specimen includes other DNA sequences encoding the same CDR3. The chain couples TRBV5-4 to TRBJ2-3; 11 bases agree with TRBD2. This CDR3 has 16 amino acids. CDR1 and CDR2 (germline): SGHNT, YYREEE (reference sequence). The ends lost 2 bases at V and 0 bases at J; junction bases unmatched: 2. As DNA, the CDR3 is TGTGCCAGCAGCTTAAGACTAGCGGGAAGCACAGATACGCAGTATTTT. It yields the protein CASSLRLAGSTDTQYF.

The chain joins TRBV19 to TRBJ2-2, with D unclear. CDR1 and CDR2 from the germline V gene are LNHDA and SQIVND (reference sequence). Trimming stripped 2 bases from V and 0 bases from J, with 13 bases between. This CDR3 is 17 amino acids long. DNA of the CDR3: TGTGCCAGTAGTATATTGATGGCGGCTCCGAACACCGGGGAGCTGTTTTTT. It codes for CASSILMAAPNTGELFF. The variable domain in full, completed from reference TRBV19 and TRBJ2-2, reads DGGITQSPKYLFRKEGQNVTLSCEQNLNHDAMYWYRQDPGQGLRLIYYSQIVNDFQKGDIAEGYSVSREKKESFPLTVTSAQKNPTAFYLCASSILMAAPNTGELFFGEGSRLTVL.

The chain combines TRBV7-3 with TRBJ2-1; perhaps D is TRBD1 or TRBD2 (5 bases each). Between the trimmed V and J ends, which lost 1 base and 5 bases, there was a span of 12 bases. CDR1 SGHTA and CDR2 FQGTGA come from the germline V gene. CDR3 size: 15 residues. Here the CDR3 reads CASSLSKGPHNEQFF. The DNA of the CDR3 is TGTGCCAGCAGCTTAAGTAAGGGACCACACAATGAGCAGTTCTTC.

V is TRBV23-1 and J is TRBJ2-1, with D tentatively TRBD2 (6 bases). TRBV23-1 falls under the ORF class, with uncertain function. The CDR3 loop spans 13 amino acids. V was clipped by 3 bases and J by 6 bases, with 9 bases between them. CDR3 amino acids: CASSHGSPNEQFF. Here the CDR3 DNA reads TGCGCCAGCAGTCACGGGAGCCCCAATGAGCAGTTCTTC.

The chain uses TRBV5-1 and TRBJ2-5, with a tentative D call TRBD2 (5 bases). The CDR3 totals 13 residues. Between the trimmed V and J ends, which lost 0 bases and 5 bases, there was a span of 8 bases. CDR1 is SGHRS and CDR2 is YFSETQ in the germline V gene. The CDR3 is CASSLAWTETQYF. CDR3 nucleotides: TGCGCCAGCAGCTTGGCCTGGACTGAGACCCAGTACTTC.

V and J are TRBV6-1 and TRBJ2-7, with TRBD1 as a possible D gene (6 bases). The CDR3 extends over 15 amino acids. Looked up from germline, CDR1 is MNHNS and CDR2 is SASEGT. V lost 7 bases and J lost 1, with 17 bases in between. CDR3 in amino acids: CASTLQGYASYEQYF. The CDR3 DNA reads TGTGCCAGCACTTTACAGGGTTACGCATCCTACGAGCAGTACTTC.

This clone has at least ten counts. The gene calls are TRBV25-1 and TRBJ2-3, with D perhaps matching TRBD1 or TRBD2 (5 bases each). The ends were cut back, 3 bases at V and 4 bases at J, with 11 bases in the middle. From germline, CDR1 is MGHDK and CDR2 SYGVNS. This CDR3 has 14 amino acids. The chain's CDR3 is CASSDIRGADTQYF. The CDR3 region has the DNA TGTGCCAGCAGTGACATCCGGGGCGCAGATACGCAGTATTTT.

The chain couples TRBV28 to TRBJ2-2; D is perhaps TRBD2 (6 bases). CDR1 is MDHEN, CDR2 SYDVKM, per germline. The CDR3 extends over 14 amino acids. V was pared by 3 bases and J by 7 bases, with 12 bases between. This CDR3 is CASSFRERVGELFF. For the CDR3, the DNA is TGTGCCAGCAGTTTCCGGGAGCGGGTCGGGGAGCTGTTTTTT.

The chain is built from TRBV19 and TRBJ2-2; D is unclear. Per germline, CDR1 LNHDA and CDR2 SQIVND (reference sequence). The CDR3 spans 11 residues. The CDR3 sequence is CVAATPRELFF. CDR3 coding DNA: TGTGTCGCTGCGACTCCACGGGAGCTGTTTTTT.